These T cell receptor beta chains were read from a single sample in a study of T cells in Graves' hyperthyroidism and ophthalmopathy. MiXCR was run by TCRdb on the multiplex PCR reads, yielding one entry per CDR3 protein. The sample holds hundreds of thousands of distinct CDR3 sequences, about a sixth seen once. What was sequenced was blood. The source is a woman aged 18-30 years with Graves' hyperthyroidism. The CDR3 runs from the conserved cysteine through the conserved F or W. A D gene is named only where the DNA matches it firmly. Where a row states a size, it is once, few, many or the class of an expanded clone; other rows omit it.

j_gene | v_gene | abundance | d_gene | CDR3aa | CDR3nt
TRBJ2-7 | TRBV20-1 | many | TRBD2 | CSAEAGLAYEQYF | TGCAGTGCAGAAGCGGGATTAGCCTACGAGCAGTACTTC
TRBJ2-3 | TRBV12-3/TRBV12-4 | many | TRBD2 | CASSRGSGGRTDTQYF | TGTGCCAGCAGTCGAGGTAGCGGGGGGCGCACAGATACGCAGTATTTT
TRBJ2-5 | TRBV18 | many | - | CASSQNPGYEETQYF | TGTGCCAGCTCACAGAATCCGGGGTACGAAGAGACCCAGTACTTC
TRBJ2-5 | TRBV4-1 | once | TRBD1 | CASSPLAGQGARETQYF | TGCGCCAGCAGCCCCCTCGCTGGACAGGGGGCTCGGGAGACCCAGTACTTC
TRBJ1-2 | TRBV5-5 | many | - | CASSLGGSKGYGYTF | TGTGCCAGCAGCTTGGGTGGCAGCAAAGGGTATGGCTACACCTTC
TRBJ2-7 | TRBV6-2/TRBV6-3 | - | - | CASSYGSKGVISYEQYF | TGTGCCAGCAGTTACGGGTCCAAAGGGGTTATCTCCTACGAGCAGTACTTC
TRBJ2-5 | TRBV6-1 | many | - | CASSYGVGETQYF | TGTGCCAGCAGTTACGGGGTTGGGGAGACCCAGTACTTC
TRBJ2-3 | TRBV7-2 | - | - | CASSPAADTQYF | TGTGCCAGCAGCCCCGCCGCAGATACGCAGTATTTT
TRBJ1-2 | TRBV27 | few | TRBD1 | CASSPLGQLLDGYTF | TGTGCCAGCAGTCCCCTGGGACAGTTGTTGGATGGCTACACCTTC
TRBJ1-5 | TRBV2 | many | TRBD1 | CASNDRGGNQPQHF | TGTGCCAGCAACGACAGGGGCGGCAATCAGCCCCAGCATTTT
TRBJ2-7 | TRBV12-3/TRBV12-4 | few | TRBD1 | CASRPRGRSSYEQYF | TGTGCCAGCAGACCCAGGGGGCGAAGCTCCTACGAGCAGTACTTC
TRBJ2-5 | TRBV6-2/TRBV6-3 | once | - | CASSYSEVVETQYF | TGTGCCAGCAGTTACTCTGAGGTAGTGGAGACCCAGTACTTC
TRBJ2-7 | TRBV13 | - | - | CASSLIRDMHYEQYF | TGTGCCAGCAGTCTAATCCGGGATATGCACTACGAGCAGTACTTC
TRBJ1-5 | TRBV11-2 | many | TRBD1 | CASSLGDSRQPQHF | TGTGCCAGCAGCTTAGGGGACAGTCGGCAGCCCCAGCATTTT
TRBJ1-1 | TRBV12-3/TRBV12-4 | many | TRBD1 | CASSLGQGAFF | TGTGCCAGCAGTTTGGGACAGGGTGCTTTCTTT
TRBJ1-3 | TRBV12-3/TRBV12-4 | many | - | CASRTPGNTIYF | TGTGCCAGCAGAACTCCGGGAAACACCATATATTTT
TRBJ2-1 | TRBV7-2 | few | - | CASIMDSHNEQFF | TGTGCCAGCATCATGGACAGCCACAATGAGCAGTTCTTC
TRBJ1-1 | TRBV27 | many | TRBD1 | CASSPYTGTGGPWLAFF | TGTGCCAGCAGTCCTTATACCGGGACAGGAGGCCCCTGGTTAGCTTTCTTT
TRBJ2-7 | TRBV5-8 | - | - | CASGVGPYEQYF | TGTGCCAGCGGCGTGGGGCCCTACGAGCAGTACTTC
TRBJ2-2 | TRBV7-9 | few | - | CASSYPGVGTGELFF | TGTGCCAGCAGCTATCCGGGGGTTGGGACCGGGGAGCTGTTTTTT
TRBJ1-1 | TRBV6-6 | - | TRBD1 | CASSYSIWQGGSEAFF | TGTGCCAGCAGTTACTCGATATGGCAGGGGGGGTCTGAAGCTTTCTTT
TRBJ1-6 | TRBV19 | - | - | CASTAGQSNSPLHF | TGTGCCAGTACCGCCGGACAGAGTAATTCACCCCTCCACTTT
TRBJ2-1 | TRBV3-1 | many | - | CASSQDEGKQFF | TGTGCCAGCAGCCAAGACGAGGGAAAACAGTTCTTC
TRBJ1-5 | TRBV19 | few | - | CASRDRRSQPQHF | TGTGCCAGCCGTGACAGGAGGAGTCAGCCCCAGCATTTT
TRBJ1-1 | TRBV4-2 | - | - | CASSPGGQGSANAEAFF | TGTGCCAGCAGCCCGGGGGGCCAAGGAAGCGCAAACGCTGAAGCTTTCTTT
TRBJ2-1 | TRBV29-1 | - | TRBD1 | CSGQTGGAYNEQFF | TGCAGCGGCCAAACAGGGGGCGCATACAATGAGCAGTTCTTC
TRBJ2-7 | TRBV28 | many | - | CASSSSEGHTFYEQYF | TGTGCCAGCAGTTCCTCGGAGGGCCATACTTTCTACGAGCAGTACTTC